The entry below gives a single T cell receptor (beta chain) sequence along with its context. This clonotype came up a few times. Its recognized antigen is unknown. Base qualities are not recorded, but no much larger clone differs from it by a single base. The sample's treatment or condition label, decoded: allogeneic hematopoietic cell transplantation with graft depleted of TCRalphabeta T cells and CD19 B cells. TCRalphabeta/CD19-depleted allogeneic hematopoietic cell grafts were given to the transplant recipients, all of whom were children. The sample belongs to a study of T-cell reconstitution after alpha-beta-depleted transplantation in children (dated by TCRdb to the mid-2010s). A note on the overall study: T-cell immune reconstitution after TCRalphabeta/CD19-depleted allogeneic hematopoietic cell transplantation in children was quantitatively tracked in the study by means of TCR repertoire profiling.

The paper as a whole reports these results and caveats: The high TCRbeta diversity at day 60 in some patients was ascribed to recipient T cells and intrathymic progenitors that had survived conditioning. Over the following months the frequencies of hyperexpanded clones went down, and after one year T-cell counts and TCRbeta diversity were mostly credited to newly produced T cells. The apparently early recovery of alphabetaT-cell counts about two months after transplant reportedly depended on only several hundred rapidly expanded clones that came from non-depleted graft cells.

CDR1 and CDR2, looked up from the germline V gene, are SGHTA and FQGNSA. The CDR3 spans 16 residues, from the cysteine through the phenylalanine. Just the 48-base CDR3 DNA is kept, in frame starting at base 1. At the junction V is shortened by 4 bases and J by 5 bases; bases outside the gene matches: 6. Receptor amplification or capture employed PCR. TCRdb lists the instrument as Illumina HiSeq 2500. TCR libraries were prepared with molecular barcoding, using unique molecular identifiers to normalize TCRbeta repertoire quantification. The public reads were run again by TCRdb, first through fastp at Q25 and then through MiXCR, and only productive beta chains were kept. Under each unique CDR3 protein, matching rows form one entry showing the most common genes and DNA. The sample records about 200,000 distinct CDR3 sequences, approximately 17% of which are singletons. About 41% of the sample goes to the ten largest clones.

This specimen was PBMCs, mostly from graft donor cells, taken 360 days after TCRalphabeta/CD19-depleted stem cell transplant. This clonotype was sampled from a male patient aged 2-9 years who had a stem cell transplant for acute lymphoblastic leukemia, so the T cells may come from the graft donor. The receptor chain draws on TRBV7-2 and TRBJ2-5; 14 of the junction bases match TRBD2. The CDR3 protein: CASSSQTSGRGETQYF. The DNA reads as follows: TGTGCCAGCAGCTCCCAGACTAGCGGGAGGGGGGAGACCCAGTACTTC.